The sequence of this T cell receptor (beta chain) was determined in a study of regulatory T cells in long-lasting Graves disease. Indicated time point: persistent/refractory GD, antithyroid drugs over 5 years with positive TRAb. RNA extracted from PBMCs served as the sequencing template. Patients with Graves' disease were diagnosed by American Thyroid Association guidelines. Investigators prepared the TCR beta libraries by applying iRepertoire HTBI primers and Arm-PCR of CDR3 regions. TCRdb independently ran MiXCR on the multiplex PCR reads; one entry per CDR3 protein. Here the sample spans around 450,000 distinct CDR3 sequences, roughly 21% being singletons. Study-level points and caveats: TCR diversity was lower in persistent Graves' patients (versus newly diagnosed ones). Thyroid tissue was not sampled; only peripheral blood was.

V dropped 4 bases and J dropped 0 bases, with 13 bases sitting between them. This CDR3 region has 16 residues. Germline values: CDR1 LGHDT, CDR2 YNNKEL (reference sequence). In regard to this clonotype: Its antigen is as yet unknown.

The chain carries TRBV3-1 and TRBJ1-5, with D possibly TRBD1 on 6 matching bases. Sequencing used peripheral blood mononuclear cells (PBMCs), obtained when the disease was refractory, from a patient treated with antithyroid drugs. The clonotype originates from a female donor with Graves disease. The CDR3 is CASSLGGLYSNQPQHF. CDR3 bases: TGTGCCAGCAGCCTCGGGGGGCTGTATAGCAATCAGCCCCAGCATTTT.